Shown below are 17 T cell receptor beta chains from a single sample sequenced in a study of T cell responses to AZD1222 COVID-19 vaccine. The assay was immunoSEQ multiplex PCR, and TCRdb's table has in-frame clones only and misses some. The sample holds 100,000 to 120,000 clones, roughly 87% seen once. Sequenced material: peripheral blood, taken on day 0 of MenACWY control vaccination. The receptors come from an adult in good health.

The rearrangement uses TRBV6-5 and TRBJ1-3; D gene unclear. This CDR3 is 15 amino acids long. Trimming cost V 2 bases and J 0 bases, with 8 bases left between them. From germline, CDR1 is MNHEY and CDR2 SVGAGI. CDR3 residues: CASSYRTDSGNTIYF. In nucleotides, the CDR3 is TGTGCCAGCAGTTACAGGACCGACTCTGGAAACACCATATATTTT.

This chain links TRBV28 with TRBJ2-7; TRBD1 matches 10 bases. The germline gives CDR1 MDHEN, CDR2 SYDVKM. The ends lost 5 bases at V and 5 bases at J; junction bases unmatched: 9. There are 15 residues in the CDR3. The CDR3 DNA reads TGTGCCAGCAGTGAGGTGGGGACAGGGGACGACGAGCAGTACTTC. It translates to CASSEVGTGDDEQYF. Complete variable domain (other parts from reference TRBV28 and TRBJ2-7): DVKVTQSSRYLVKRTGEKVFLECVQDMDHENMFWYRQDPGLGLRLIYFSYDVKMKEKGDIPEGYSVSREKKERFSLILESASTNQTSMYLCASSEVGTGDDEQYFGPGTRLTVT.

This chain uses TRBV3-1 (or the pseudogene TRBV3-2) with TRBJ2-3, with D unclear. Germline V gene data show CDR1 as LGHDT and CDR2 as YNNKEL (reference sequence). CDR3 length equals 11 residues. V was shortened by 4 bases and J by 6 bases, with 5 bases between the two germline ends. The CDR3 sequence: CASSRVDTQYF. For the CDR3, the DNA is TGTGCCAGCAGCCGCGTGGATACGCAGTATTTT.

This chain connects TRBV7-3 to TRBJ1-2; no clear D gene. Germline-derived CDR1 and CDR2 are SGHTA and FQGTGA. The V and J ends lost 0 bases and 6 bases respectively, with 14 bases between them. This CDR3 spans 15 amino acids. In DNA, the CDR3 is TGTGCCAGCAGCTTAACAGAGGCAGGAGTGAATGGCTACACCTTC. It codes for CASSLTEAGVNGYTF.

The chain carries TRBV18 and TRBJ2-2; either TRBD1 or TRBD2 may fit D (5 bases each). V shed 5 bases and J shed 6 bases, with 10 bases lying between them. Germline CDR1 and CDR2: KGHSH and LQKENI. This CDR3 is 13 amino acids long. The CDR3 protein is CASSGTPSGELFF. CDR3 DNA sequence: TGTGCCAGCTCAGGGACCCCCTCCGGGGAGCTGTTTTTT.

The J gene is TRBJ1-4, the V gene TRBV10-3; the match to TRBD1 covers 8 bases. The V segment lost 2 bases and the J segment 0 bases; nucleotides outside the gene matches: 2. There are 16 residues in the CDR3. The V gene's germline CDR1 is ENHRY and CDR2 SYGVKD. The CDR3 is CAISERGQATNEKLFF. CDR3 bases: TGTGCCATCAGTGAGCGGGGACAGGCAACTAATGAAAAACTGTTTTTT.

The rearrangement uses TRBV6-2 or TRBV6-3 and TRBJ1-1; tentative D call: TRBD1 (6 bases). Germline assignment: CDR1 MNHEY and CDR2 SVGEGT. V dropped 4 bases and J dropped 1 base, with 10 bases sitting between them. CDR3 length equals 14 residues. CDR3 amino acids: CASSSRGANTEAFF. In nucleotides, the CDR3 is TGTGCCAGCAGTTCCAGGGGCGCGAACACTGAAGCTTTCTTT.

This clone was counted a single time. The genes are TRBV5-6 and TRBJ1-6, with TRBD1 as a possible D gene (6 bases). Germline-derived CDR1 and CDR2 are SGHDT and YYEEEE. The CDR3 loop spans 14 amino acids. With 0 bases removed from V and 10 bases from J, the gap between germline ends came to 11 bases. CDR3 residues: CASSLGQDPSPLHF. As DNA, the CDR3 is TGTGCCAGCAGCTTGGGACAGGATCCATCACCCCTCCACTTT.

The genes are TRBV29-1 and TRBJ2-3, with 10 nucleotides matching TRBD1. Germline V gives CDR1 SQVTM, CDR2 ANQGSEA. The J segment lost 7 bases and the V segment lost 3 bases, leaving 13 bases of the junction unmatched. The CDR3 runs to 16 residues. CDR3 in DNA: TGCAGCGTTGATGGTCGGGGACAGGGGTTGGAACATACGCAGTATTTT. Amino acids: CSVDGRGQGLEHTQYF.

The chain joins TRBV3-1 (or the pseudogene TRBV3-2) to TRBJ1-1; TRBD1 might be the D (6 bases). Trimming left V 7 bases short and J 4 bases short, with 16 bases between. This CDR3 has 14 residues. Per the germline V gene, CDR1 is LGHDT and CDR2 is YNNKEL (reference sequence). CDR3 residues: CASTSRDTGTEAFF. The CDR3 bases are TGTGCCAGCACCTCCCGGGACACGGGCACTGAAGCTTTCTTT.

J is TRBJ1-1 and V is TRBV30; D not certain. Germline assignment: CDR1 GTSNPN and CDR2 SVGIG (reference sequence). CDR3 length: 13 amino acids. Trimming removed 2 bases from V and 0 bases from J, with 7 bases in between. The CDR3 spells CAWSSLLNTEAFF. The CDR3 nucleotides are TGTGCCTGGAGTTCCCTCTTGAACACTGAAGCTTTCTTT.

This chain links TRBV7-3 with TRBJ1-1; D gene ambiguous. The V end was cut by 5 bases, the J end by 1 base, with 8 bases between. The length of the CDR3 is 13 residues. Germline V CDR1 and CDR2: SGHTA, FQGTGA. The CDR3 reads CASSDQGNTEAFF. The DNA for the CDR3 is TGTGCCAGCAGCGACCAAGGGAACACTGAAGCTTTCTTT.

The chain employs TRBV10-3 and TRBJ1-1; D might be TRBD1 (6 bases). The length of the CDR3 is 13 residues. CDR1 is ENHRY, CDR2 SYGVKD, per germline. Trimming pared 8 bases from V and 3 bases from J, leaving 13 bases between. CDR3 in DNA: TGTGCCATCCGGTTACCAGGGGACACTGAAGCTTTCTTT. Protein: CAIRLPGDTEAFF.

This clone appeared a few times. The chain couples TRBV7-9 to TRBJ1-2; TRBD1 matches 8 bases. This CDR3 contains 15 residues. Germline trimming cut 5 bases from V and 4 bases from J; bases unmatched to any gene: 9. Germline V gene sequence: CDR1 SEHNR, CDR2 FQNEAQ (reference sequence). The CDR3: CASSHHRGISYGYTF. CDR3 bases: TGTGCCAGCAGCCATCACAGGGGGATTAGCTATGGCTACACCTTC.

This clone came up once. The rearrangement links TRBV10-1 to TRBJ2-2; the match to TRBD2 covers 8 bases. This CDR3 spans 13 amino acids. Losses at the gene ends were 5 bases for V and 5 bases for J; bases not matched to a gene: 1. Looked up from germline, CDR1 is WNHNN and CDR2 is SYGVQD (reference sequence). Here the CDR3 DNA reads TGCGCCAGCAGTCCTAGCGGGACCGGGGAGCTGTTTTTT. This sequence encodes CASSPSGTGELFF.

The gene calls are TRBV28 and TRBJ2-7; perhaps TRBD1 as D (7 bases). Trimming cost V 7 bases and J 4 bases, with 23 bases left between them. Looked up from germline, CDR1 is MDHEN and CDR2 is SYDVKM. The CDR3 spans 16 residues. Here the CDR3 DNA reads TGTGCCAGCACGCCGGTCGGGGGAAGGGGGCAATACGAGCAGTACTTC. This codes for CASTPVGGRGQYEQYF.

The rearrangement links TRBV11-1 to TRBJ2-7; D possibly corresponds to TRBD2 (5 bases). In germline, CDR1 is SGHAT, CDR2 FQDESV (reference sequence). This CDR3 spans 14 amino acids. Between the trimmed V and J ends, which lost 3 bases and 2 bases, there was a span of 11 bases. DNA for the CDR3: TGTGCCAGCAGCTTTCGGGGAGTCGCCTACGAGCAGTACTTC. Protein sequence: CASSFRGVAYEQYF.